The 15 T cell receptor beta chains in this list originate from one sample, sequenced in a study of molecular identifiers for immune sequencing clone quantification. TCRdb called the PCR reads again in MiXCR, with one record for every CDR3 protein. Among more than 450,000 distinct CDR3 sequences, 20% to 25% were seen once, and the ten largest hold more than 0.8%. The sample comprised naive CD8+ T cells from blood, with Jurkat cell RNA spiked in. Subset here: FACS-sorted CD8+CD4-CCR7+CD45RA+ naive T cells. Source of these receptors: a human donor in good health. Some libraries in this study had Jurkat cell RNA spiked in.

This clonotype showed up many times. This chain joins TRBV27 and TRBJ2-6; no clear D gene. The CDR3 covers 14 residues. Trimming stripped 5 bases from V and 2 bases from J, with 7 bases between. CDR1 and CDR2 (germline): MNHEY, SMNVEV (reference sequence). The CDR3 bases are TGTGCCAGCAGTCCCCTCCCTGGGGCCAACGTCCTGACTTTC. The encoded protein is CASSPLPGANVLTF.

The sample holds many counts of this clonotype. The chain is built from TRBV3-1 and TRBJ1-1, with TRBD1 matching over 10 bases. V dropped 0 bases and J dropped 4; count of bases not matched to a gene: 5. The germline V gene has CDR1 LGHDT and CDR2 YNNKEL (reference sequence). The CDR3 extends over 16 amino acids. CDR3 nucleotide sequence: TGTGCCAGCAGCCAAGACCGACAGGGGGCGAGCACTGAAGCTTTCTTT. Residues: CASSQDRQGASTEAFF.

This clonotype showed up just once. The chain is built from TRBV7-6 and TRBJ2-3; D possibly matches TRBD1 or TRBD2 (5 bases each). V lost 7 bases and J 2 bases, leaving 13 bases between the germline ends. The CDR3 is 14 amino acids. Looked up from germline, CDR1 is SGHVS and CDR2 is FNYEAQ. The CDR3 spells CASTPTGPTDTQYF. DNA of the CDR3: TGTGCCAGCACCCCGACGGGGCCCACAGATACGCAGTATTTT.

This clonotype was seen many times. This rearrangement joins TRBV4-3 to TRBJ1-2, with TRBD1 matching 7 bases. The CDR3 sequence is 17 residues long. The J segment lost 7 bases and the V segment lost 0 bases, leaving 14 bases of the junction unmatched. The germline CDR1 and CDR2 sequences are LGHNA and YSLEER. CDR3 region: CASSQDKPVQGSPGYTF. CDR3 coding DNA: TGCGCCAGCAGCCAAGATAAGCCGGTACAGGGGTCGCCTGGCTACACCTTC.

A note on this clonotype: This sequence may be a read error, since a much larger clone differs from it by one base. The chain couples TRBV11-2 to TRBJ2-5; 8 positions match TRBD2. With 2 bases clipped from V and 2 bases from J, the junction kept 7 bases outside the gene matches. Germline V lookup: CDR1 SGHAT, CDR2 FQNNGV. This CDR3 region has 16 residues. The CDR3 nucleotides read TGTGCCAGCAGCTTACCTACTTGCGGGGGGCAAGAGACCCAGTACTTC. Translated: CASSLPTCGGQETQYF.

A note on this clonotype: A read error is possible here, since a much larger clone lies one base away. Here the CDR3 omits its conserved ending phenylalanine or tryptophan, so a read error is the likely source. V and J are TRBV6-5 and TRBJ2-3, with D perhaps matching TRBD1 (5 bases). This CDR3 is 14 amino acids long. Deletions cut 6 bases from V and 0 bases from J, with 10 bases between. Germline assignment: CDR1 MNHEY and CDR2 SVGAGI. CDR3 residues: CASRPPGSTDTQYL. CDR3 coding DNA: TGTGCCAGCAGACCCCCAGGGAGCACAGATACGCAGTATCTT.

This clonotype was detected ten times or more. The V gene is TRBV27, the J gene TRBJ2-3; no definite D call. This CDR3 region has 14 residues. In germline, CDR1 is MNHEY, CDR2 SMNVEV (reference sequence). Trimming took 3 bases from V and 2 from J, leaving 9 bases between them. The CDR3 region is CASSFISATDTQYF. Here the CDR3 DNA reads TGTGCCAGCAGTTTCATCTCGGCCACAGATACGCAGTATTTT.

This chain uses TRBV7-9 with TRBJ2-7, with TRBD2 matching over 14 bases. The trim removed 8 bases at V and 1 base at J, leaving 10 bases unmatched. Germline loops: CDR1 SEHNR, CDR2 FQNEAQ (reference sequence). The CDR3 is 17 amino acids. CDR3 sequence: CASCPGLAGASSYEQYF. The CDR3 DNA reads as TGTGCCAGCTGTCCGGGACTAGCGGGAGCGAGTTCCTACGAGCAGTACTTC.

This clonotype was counted many times. The chain recombines TRBV10-2 with TRBJ1-1; 8 bases fit TRBD1. The CDR3 is 12 residues long. The trim removed 7 bases at V and 6 bases at J, leaving 4 bases unmatched. Germline V gene sequence: CDR1 WSHSY, CDR2 SAAADI. For the CDR3, the DNA is TGCGCCAGCACCCCGACAGGGGCTGAAGCTTTCTTT. Its translation is CASTPTGAEAFF.

This chain links TRBV9 with TRBJ1-4; TRBD1 is a possible D gene (5 bases). Trimming took 4 bases from V and 7 from J, leaving 14 bases between them. Germline assignment: CDR1 SGDLS and CDR2 YYNGEE. The CDR3 runs 14 residues. The CDR3 DNA sequence: TGTGCCAGCAGCTTGGGTTGGGGGATTGAAAAACTGTTTTTT. Amino acid sequence: CASSLGWGIEKLFF.

This chain uses TRBV19 with TRBJ1-2, with D unclear. Per germline, CDR1 LNHDA and CDR2 SQIVND (reference sequence). Trimming pared 4 bases from V and 14 bases from J, leaving 14 bases between. This CDR3 comprises 11 residues. The CDR3 DNA reads as TGTGCCAGTAGTACCCCCGCCGAGACTACCTTC. This gives the protein CASSTPAETTF.

The V gene is TRBV4-1, the J gene TRBJ1-2; TRBD1 might be the D (6 bases). V was cut by 1 base and J by 2 bases, with 11 bases left in between. In germline, CDR1 is MGHRA, CDR2 YSYEKL. This CDR3 spans 15 amino acids. The CDR3 DNA sequence: TGCGCCAGCAGCCAAGTAACCACAGGGAACTATGGCTACACCTTC. Its translation is CASSQVTTGNYGYTF.

This clonotype has ten or more counts. V usage is TRBV7-6 and J usage is TRBJ2-3; D may be TRBD2 (6 bases). Germline lookup yields CDR1 SGHVS and CDR2 FNYEAQ. This CDR3 spans 16 amino acids. Trimming pared 3 bases from V and 1 base from J, leaving 14 bases between. CDR3 loop: CASSFGAREGTDTQYF. Here the CDR3 DNA reads TGTGCCAGCAGCTTTGGGGCCAGGGAGGGCACAGATACGCAGTATTTT.

The rearrangement uses TRBV4-1 and TRBJ2-1, with 8 bases fitting TRBD1. CDR3 size: 14 residues. V lost 2 bases and J lost 5; bases outside the gene matches: 2. Per the germline V gene, CDR1 is MGHRA and CDR2 is YSYEKL. The CDR3 DNA reads TGCGCCAGCAGCCAACCGGGACAGGACAATGAGCAGTTCTTC. This sequence encodes CASSQPGQDNEQFF.

The count of this clonotype is one. This may be a read error: a much more frequent sequence differs by one nucleotide. The J gene is TRBJ1-1, the V gene TRBV30, with no clear D. Germline-derived CDR1 and CDR2 are GTSNPN and SVGIG (reference sequence). The length of the CDR3 is 14 residues. This CDR3 is CAWSVGGGNTVAFF. The CDR3 nucleotides are TGTGCCTGGAGTGTAGGCGGAGGGAACACTGTAGCTTTCTTT.